Detailed here is one TCR beta chain. Antigen: not known. This PCR relied on a set of 60 Vbeta primers and 13 Jbeta primers. Under the authors' procedure: An analysis performed later counted 73 million or so unique TCR beta chains (roughly 9.9 million of them shared). Some clones are missing from TCRdb's copy, which holds only in-frame ones; the method was immunoSEQ multiplex PCR. V and J calls plus clone size are reproduced from that table; the DNA served to infer D and trimming. The sample data list approximately 110,000 clones. The data are from a study of cytomegalovirus exposure and HLA in healthy donors. Study observations and caveats: Productive rates of about 87% or about 30% were seen for most TCR beta V segments in an earlier analysis. Sequencing probably produced one cluster of sequence variants that were highly shared. Most TCR sequences proved rare, with some public TCRs found in many donors.

Looked up from germline, CDR1 is ENHRY and CDR2 is SYGVKD. The CDR3 extends over 15 amino acids. The ends lost 6 bases at V and 0 bases at J; junction bases unmatched: 4. The TCR sequence derives from a man aged 35 to 55 in good health and CMV-seronegative. The sequencing input was PBMCs. This chain connects TRBV10-3 to TRBJ2-5; 10 nucleotides align to TRBD1. CDR3 DNA: TGTGCCATCAGGCGGGACAGGGGATACCAAGAGACCCAGTACTTC. Its protein is CAIRRDRGYQETQYF.